The rows below give T cell receptor beta chains drawn from one sample of a study of shared clonotypes between healthy human individuals. Data came from immunoSEQ multiplex PCR; TCRdb stores just in-frame clones and leaves some out. The sample gives over a million clones, roughly 97% of which show up once; 1% to 1.5% is in the top ten. The sample comprised naive CD4+ T cells sorted from blood. Receptors were obtained from a man aged 25-45 years in good health. CDR3s include the opening cysteine and the closing phenylalanine or tryptophan. Each record gives: CDR3 length, J gene, D gene, clone size, V gene, CDR3 protein, CDR3 DNA. A D gene is named only where the DNA matches it firmly. Size is stated for part of the rows, as once, few or many counts, or as a class when the clone is expanded.

cdr3_length: 14
j_call: TRBJ2-5
d_call: .
clone_size: .
v_call: TRBV11-2
cdr3_aa: CASSQDGWAETQYF
cdr3_nt: TGTGCCAGCAGCCAAGACGGGTGGGCGGAGACCCAGTACTTC

cdr3_length: 15
j_call: TRBJ2-5
d_call: .
clone_size: .
v_call: TRBV18
cdr3_aa: CASTTDGGPPGTQYF
cdr3_nt: TGTGCCAGCACCACCGACGGGGGGCCACCTGGGACCCAGTACTTC

cdr3_length: 15
j_call: TRBJ2-1
d_call: TRBD2
clone_size: .
v_call: TRBV5-4
cdr3_aa: CASSSGSSSYNEQFF
cdr3_nt: TGTGCCAGCAGCAGCGGGAGTAGTTCCTACAATGAGCAGTTCTTC

cdr3_length: 17
j_call: TRBJ2-1
d_call: .
clone_size: once
v_call: TRBV9
cdr3_aa: CASSVVSSGLMGNEQFF
cdr3_nt: TGTGCCAGCAGCGTAGTTTCAAGCGGGCTTATGGGCAATGAGCAGTTCTTC

cdr3_length: 11
j_call: TRBJ2-2
d_call: .
clone_size: .
v_call: TRBV5-4
cdr3_aa: CASSLDRELFF
cdr3_nt: TGTGCCAGCAGCTTGGACCGGGAGCTGTTTTTT

cdr3_length: 14
j_call: TRBJ1-1
d_call: .
clone_size: .
v_call: TRBV19
cdr3_aa: CASSPGTLNTEAFF
cdr3_nt: TGTGCCAGTAGCCCCGGGACACTGAACACTGAAGCTTTCTTT

cdr3_length: 14
j_call: TRBJ2-7
d_call: TRBD2
clone_size: .
v_call: TRBV6-5
cdr3_aa: CASSSGLAGTWQYF
cdr3_nt: TGTGCCAGCAGTTCGGGACTAGCGGGAACATGGCAGTACTTC

cdr3_length: 18
j_call: TRBJ2-5
d_call: TRBD2
clone_size: .
v_call: TRBV23-1
cdr3_aa: CASSPRTSGKRGGETQYF
cdr3_nt: TGCGCCAGCAGTCCACGGACTAGCGGGAAGCGGGGGGGAGAGACCCAGTACTTC

cdr3_length: 15
j_call: TRBJ1-5
d_call: TRBD1
clone_size: .
v_call: TRBV2
cdr3_aa: CASRPGQGSNQPQHF
cdr3_nt: TGTGCCAGCAGACCGGGACAGGGGAGCAATCAGCCCCAGCATTTT

cdr3_length: 17
j_call: TRBJ2-5
d_call: .
clone_size: .
v_call: TRBV5-8
cdr3_aa: CASSLDGREPRQETQYF
cdr3_nt: TGTGCCAGCAGCTTGGACGGTAGGGAGCCTCGCCAAGAGACCCAGTACTTC

cdr3_length: 14
j_call: TRBJ1-4
d_call: .
clone_size: once
v_call: TRBV27
cdr3_aa: CASSLQATNEKLFF
cdr3_nt: TGTGCCAGCAGTTTACAGGCAACTAATGAAAAACTGTTTTTT

cdr3_length: 14
j_call: TRBJ2-7
d_call: .
clone_size: .
v_call: TRBV28
cdr3_aa: CASSLGTPSYEQYF
cdr3_nt: TGTGCCAGCAGTCTAGGGACACCTTCCTACGAGCAGTACTTC

cdr3_length: 17
j_call: TRBJ2-3
d_call: TRBD2
clone_size: .
v_call: TRBV15
cdr3_aa: CATSNAGGRGSTDTQYF
cdr3_nt: TGTGCCACCAGCAACGCGGGAGGGCGGGGTAGCACAGATACGCAGTATTTT

cdr3_length: 15
j_call: TRBJ2-5
d_call: .
clone_size: .
v_call: TRBV5-4
cdr3_aa: CASSLSTSYQETQYF
cdr3_nt: TGTGCCAGCAGCTTGAGCACCAGTTACCAAGAGACCCAGTACTTC

cdr3_length: 13
j_call: TRBJ1-2
d_call: .
clone_size: once
v_call: TRBV18
cdr3_aa: CASTGASIYGYTF
cdr3_nt: TGTGCCAGCACTGGGGCATCGATCTATGGCTACACCTTC

cdr3_length: 13
j_call: TRBJ2-5
d_call: .
clone_size: .
v_call: TRBV2
cdr3_aa: CASSGRDQETQYF
cdr3_nt: TGTGCCAGCAGCGGCCGGGACCAAGAGACCCAGTACTTC

cdr3_length: 15
j_call: TRBJ2-1
d_call: .
clone_size: .
v_call: TRBV9
cdr3_aa: CASSARSVSYNEQFF
cdr3_nt: TGTGCCAGCAGCGCGCGCTCTGTTAGTTACAATGAGCAGTTCTTC

cdr3_length: 16
j_call: TRBJ2-7
d_call: TRBD1
clone_size: .
v_call: TRBV11-2
cdr3_aa: CASSLDPRQGDLEQYF
cdr3_nt: TGTGCCAGCAGCTTAGATCCGCGGCAGGGGGATCTCGAGCAGTACTTC

cdr3_length: 17
j_call: TRBJ2-5
d_call: .
clone_size: .
v_call: TRBV27
cdr3_aa: CASSLWGAGLPRETQYF
cdr3_nt: TGTGCCAGCAGTTTATGGGGAGCGGGCCTCCCGCGAGAGACCCAGTACTTC

cdr3_length: 12
j_call: TRBJ2-7
d_call: .
clone_size: .
v_call: TRBV6-1
cdr3_aa: CASSGGILEQYF
cdr3_nt: TGTGCCAGCAGTGGGGGGATACTGGAGCAGTACTTC

cdr3_length: 16
j_call: TRBJ2-3
d_call: TRBD2
clone_size: .
v_call: TRBV11-2
cdr3_aa: CASSSIAGTNTDTQYF
cdr3_nt: TGTGCCAGCAGTTCGATAGCGGGCACAAACACAGATACGCAGTATTTT

cdr3_length: 15
j_call: TRBJ1-1
d_call: .
clone_size: .
v_call: TRBV7-9
cdr3_aa: CASSLSGRLNTEAFF
cdr3_nt: TGTGCCAGCAGCTTAAGTGGGCGGCTAAACACTGAAGCTTTCTTT

cdr3_length: 17
j_call: TRBJ2-1
d_call: TRBD2
clone_size: .
v_call: TRBV28
cdr3_aa: CASLGLAGAQLYNEQFF
cdr3_nt: TGTGCCAGTCTTGGACTAGCGGGAGCCCAACTTTACAATGAGCAGTTCTTC

cdr3_length: 15
j_call: TRBJ2-7
d_call: .
clone_size: .
v_call: TRBV2
cdr3_aa: CASSDSLYSTYEQYF
cdr3_nt: TGTGCCAGCAGTGATTCTTTGTACTCCACTTACGAGCAGTACTTC

cdr3_length: 15
j_call: TRBJ2-1
d_call: .
clone_size: .
v_call: TRBV19
cdr3_aa: CASSASGRNNNEQFF
cdr3_nt: TGTGCCAGTAGTGCTAGTGGGAGAAACAACAATGAGCAGTTCTTC

cdr3_length: 15
j_call: TRBJ2-1
d_call: .
clone_size: .
v_call: TRBV4-1
cdr3_aa: CASSQVTGRYNEQFF
cdr3_nt: TGCGCCAGCAGCCAAGTGACAGGGAGGTACAATGAGCAGTTCTTC

cdr3_length: 15
j_call: TRBJ2-1
d_call: .
clone_size: .
v_call: TRBV7-9
cdr3_aa: CASSPRYRLYNEQFF
cdr3_nt: TGTGCCAGCAGCCCAAGATACCGCCTCTACAATGAGCAGTTCTTC

cdr3_length: 16
j_call: TRBJ2-5
d_call: .
clone_size: once
v_call: TRBV27
cdr3_aa: CASSPQGILSFETQYF
cdr3_nt: TGTGCCAGCAGTCCTCAGGGGATACTAAGTTTCGAGACCCAGTACTTC

cdr3_length: 13
j_call: TRBJ2-7
d_call: .
clone_size: .
v_call: TRBV6-6
cdr3_aa: CASSYGGHYEQYF
cdr3_nt: TGTGCCAGCAGTTACGGGGGACACTACGAGCAGTACTTC

cdr3_length: 17
j_call: TRBJ1-2
d_call: .
clone_size: .
v_call: TRBV9
cdr3_aa: CASSVGGGWTANYGYTF
cdr3_nt: TGTGCCAGCAGCGTAGGAGGAGGATGGACAGCGAACTATGGCTACACCTTC

cdr3_length: 11
j_call: TRBJ2-2
d_call: .
clone_size: .
v_call: TRBV28
cdr3_aa: CASSLTGELFF
cdr3_nt: TGTGCCAGCAGTTTGACCGGGGAGCTGTTTTTT

cdr3_length: 14
j_call: TRBJ1-1
d_call: TRBD1
clone_size: .
v_call: TRBV9
cdr3_aa: CASSVGTGGEEAFF
cdr3_nt: TGTGCCAGCAGCGTAGGGACAGGGGGCGAGGAAGCTTTCTTT

cdr3_length: 15
j_call: TRBJ2-1
d_call: TRBD1
clone_size: .
v_call: TRBV28
cdr3_aa: CASSYPGGVNNEQFF
cdr3_nt: TGTGCCAGCAGTTATCCAGGGGGCGTAAACAATGAGCAGTTCTTC

cdr3_length: 16
j_call: TRBJ2-7
d_call: .
clone_size: once
v_call: TRBV28
cdr3_aa: CASSFIEQRYPYEQYF
cdr3_nt: TGTGCCAGCAGTTTCATAGAACAGCGTTACCCCTACGAGCAGTACTTC

cdr3_length: 15
j_call: TRBJ1-2
d_call: TRBD1
clone_size: few
v_call: TRBV29-1
cdr3_aa: CSVAPGTGMDYGYTF
cdr3_nt: TGCAGCGTGGCTCCCGGGACAGGGATGGACTATGGCTACACCTTC

cdr3_length: 13
j_call: TRBJ2-1
d_call: .
clone_size: .
v_call: TRBV4-3
cdr3_aa: CASSLEIHNEQFF
cdr3_nt: TGCGCCAGCAGCCTTGAGATTCACAATGAGCAGTTCTTC

cdr3_length: 16
j_call: TRBJ1-1
d_call: .
clone_size: once
v_call: TRBV6-6
cdr3_aa: CASSYKRTDKNTEAFF
cdr3_nt: TGTGCCAGCAGTTACAAGCGGACAGACAAGAACACTGAAGCTTTCTTT

cdr3_length: 13
j_call: TRBJ1-5
d_call: .
clone_size: .
v_call: TRBV2
cdr3_aa: CASSQQGNQPQHF
cdr3_nt: TGTGCCAGCAGTCAACAGGGAAATCAGCCCCAGCATTTT

cdr3_length: 15
j_call: TRBJ2-3
d_call: .
clone_size: .
v_call: TRBV11-2
cdr3_aa: CASSLATRSTDTQYF
cdr3_nt: TGTGCCAGCAGCTTAGCCACCCGGAGTACAGATACGCAGTATTTT

cdr3_length: 16
j_call: TRBJ2-7
d_call: TRBD1
clone_size: .
v_call: TRBV15
cdr3_aa: CATSRRLGQISYEQYF
cdr3_nt: TGTGCCACCAGCAGAAGATTGGGACAGATAAGCTACGAGCAGTACTTC

cdr3_length: 14
j_call: TRBJ2-7
d_call: .
clone_size: .
v_call: TRBV7-2
cdr3_aa: CASSPRQSSYEQYF
cdr3_nt: TGTGCCAGCAGCCCCCGACAGAGCTCCTACGAGCAGTACTTC

cdr3_length: 12
j_call: TRBJ2-3
d_call: .
clone_size: few
v_call: TRBV9
cdr3_aa: CASSRTTDTQYF
cdr3_nt: TGTGCCAGCAGCCGAACCACAGATACGCAGTATTTT

cdr3_length: 13
j_call: TRBJ2-2
d_call: .
clone_size: .
v_call: TRBV7-2
cdr3_aa: CASSSRRTGELFF
cdr3_nt: TGTGCCAGCAGCTCGCGGAGGACCGGGGAGCTGTTTTTT

cdr3_length: 14
j_call: TRBJ2-1
d_call: .
clone_size: .
v_call: TRBV9
cdr3_aa: CASSVAADYNEQFF
cdr3_nt: TGTGCCAGCAGCGTAGCAGCGGACTACAATGAGCAGTTCTTC

cdr3_length: 16
j_call: TRBJ2-1
d_call: .
clone_size: once
v_call: TRBV28
cdr3_aa: CASSLPSTGPDNEQFF
cdr3_nt: TGTGCCAGCAGCCTTCCATCGACAGGACCCGACAATGAGCAGTTCTTC

cdr3_length: 15
j_call: TRBJ1-1
d_call: .
clone_size: .
v_call: TRBV18
cdr3_aa: CASSPRGNPNTEAFF
cdr3_nt: TGTGCCAGCTCACCGCGAGGGAACCCGAACACTGAAGCTTTCTTT

cdr3_length: 18
j_call: TRBJ2-3
d_call: TRBD1
clone_size: .
v_call: TRBV19
cdr3_aa: CASSGLGRGRSSGDTQYF
cdr3_nt: TGTGCCAGTAGTGGACTGGGCAGGGGGCGAAGCTCGGGCGATACGCAGTATTTT

cdr3_length: 15
j_call: TRBJ2-2
d_call: TRBD2
clone_size: .
v_call: TRBV28
cdr3_aa: CASSLLAGRAGELFF
cdr3_nt: TGTGCCAGCAGCTTACTAGCGGGTAGGGCCGGGGAGCTGTTTTTT

cdr3_length: 15
j_call: TRBJ2-1
d_call: TRBD2
clone_size: .
v_call: TRBV7-2
cdr3_aa: CASSLGLASSNEQFF
cdr3_nt: TGTGCCAGCAGCCTGGGACTAGCGAGTTCCAATGAGCAGTTCTTC

cdr3_length: 18
j_call: TRBJ2-1
d_call: TRBD1
clone_size: .
v_call: TRBV7-8
cdr3_aa: CASSLAKGDRGSLNEQFF
cdr3_nt: TGTGCCAGCAGCTTAGCAAAGGGGGACAGGGGGAGTCTCAATGAGCAGTTCTTC

cdr3_length: 15
j_call: TRBJ2-7
d_call: .
clone_size: once
v_call: TRBV10-2
cdr3_aa: CASSEIGGAMGEQYF
cdr3_nt: TGCGCCAGCAGTGAAATTGGGGGCGCGATGGGCGAGCAGTACTTC

cdr3_length: 13
j_call: TRBJ2-7
d_call: TRBD1
clone_size: .
v_call: TRBV14
cdr3_aa: CASSPTYRGEQYF
cdr3_nt: TGTGCCAGCAGCCCTACCTACAGGGGCGAGCAGTACTTC

cdr3_length: 19
j_call: TRBJ2-6
d_call: TRBD1
clone_size: .
v_call: TRBV19
cdr3_aa: CASSIITTGGPSGANVLTF
cdr3_nt: TGTGCCAGTAGTATAATTACGACAGGGGGACCCTCTGGGGCCAACGTCCTGACTTTC

cdr3_length: 14
j_call: TRBJ2-7
d_call: TRBD2
clone_size: once
v_call: TRBV2
cdr3_aa: CATTSGRGAYEQYF
cdr3_nt: TGTGCCACAACAAGCGGGAGGGGGGCCTACGAGCAGTACTTT

cdr3_length: 16
j_call: TRBJ2-1
d_call: TRBD2
clone_size: .
v_call: TRBV29-1
cdr3_aa: CSVEWLAGAPHHEQFF
cdr3_nt: TGCAGCGTTGAATGGCTAGCGGGTGCCCCACACCATGAGCAGTTCTTC